These 9 T cell receptor beta chains came from one sample sequenced in a study of T cells in narcolepsy. Clones were read by immunoSEQ multiplex PCR, and TCRdb kept only the in-frame ones, dropping some. In the table there are 25,000 or so clones, approximately 85% of which are singletons. The sequenced sample consisted of memory (CD45RA-) CD4+ T cells from blood. The receptor set was obtained from a human donor in good health.

The V call is TRBV9, the J call TRBJ1-2; the D gene is possibly TRBD1 (5 bases). The germline V gene encodes CDR1 SGDLS and CDR2 YYNGEE. V was pared by 0 bases and J by 3 bases, with 9 bases between. This CDR3 comprises 14 residues. The CDR3 nucleotides read TGTGCCAGCAGCGTAGCCGAGACAGACTATGGCTACACCTTC. This translates into CASSVAETDYGYTF.

The chain employs TRBV5-6 and TRBJ2-1; the D is unclear. Trimming took off 0 bases at V and 13 bases at J, with 8 bases between the two ends. CDR3 size: 11 residues. CDR1 and CDR2 (germline): SGHDT, YYEEEE. This chain's CDR3 is CASSLGGSQFF. For the CDR3, the DNA is TGTGCCAGCAGCTTGGGGGGATCACAGTTCTTC.

This clone was picked up a small number of times. The gene calls are TRBV11-3 and TRBJ1-2; 9 bases agree with TRBD1. Germline V gene lookup returns CDR1 SGHNT and CDR2 YENEEA. The V and J ends lost 5 bases and 3 bases, in that order; junction bases with no gene match: 4. This CDR3 is 14 amino acids long. DNA for the CDR3: TGTGCCAGCAGCACCGGGACAGGGCACTATGGCTACACCTTC. Its protein product is CASSTGTGHYGYTF.

The chain joins TRBV21-1 to TRBJ2-1; the D call in the table, TRBD1, was not verified against the DNA. TRBV21-1 is a pseudogene. The CDR3 extends over 16 amino acids. CDR3 in amino acids: CASSSRRRTAPVGQFF. The CDR3, as DNA: TGTGCCAGCAGCTCCCGGAGGAGGACAGCCCCCGTCGGGCAGTTCTTC.

J is TRBJ1-2 and V is TRBV28; D ambiguous. The ends were cut back, 1 base at V and 0 bases at J, with 6 bases in the middle. CDR3 length: 14 residues. In germline, CDR1 is MDHEN, CDR2 SYDVKM. This chain's CDR3 is CASSLSRPNYGYTF. The CDR3 DNA reads as TGTGCCAGCAGTTTATCCCGCCCTAACTATGGCTACACCTTC.

Points on this clone: Other DNA sequences in this specimen translate into the identical CDR3. This chain connects TRBV7-2 to TRBJ1-2, with TRBD1 identical over 11 bases. V shed 2 bases and J 7 bases; nucleotides not matched to a gene: 9. This CDR3 comprises 16 residues. CDR1 SGHTA and CDR2 FQGNSA come from the germline V gene. The CDR3 sequence: CASSLIPGQGVGGYTF. The DNA for the CDR3 is TGTGCCAGCAGCTTAATCCCGGGACAGGGGGTGGGTGGCTACACCTTC.

This clone has a single count. The chain recombines TRBV7-9 with TRBJ1-2, with D tentatively TRBD1 (6 bases). V was cut by 5 bases and J by 4 bases, with 14 bases left in between. CDR3 length: 14 residues. Germline-derived CDR1 and CDR2 are SEHNR and FQNEAQ (reference sequence). The CDR3 region is CASSSGRGIYGYTF. The CDR3 bases are TGTGCCAGCAGCAGCGGGAGGGGGATCTATGGCTACACCTTC.

This clone appeared a single time. V usage is TRBV28 and J usage is TRBJ1-3, with unresolved D. In germline, CDR1 is MDHEN, CDR2 SYDVKM. Trimming removed 4 bases at V and 2 bases at J, with 9 bases between. The CDR3 spans 14 residues. CDR3 in DNA: TGTGCCAGCAGTTCGCGGCTTACTGGAAACACCATATATTTT. Its protein is CASSSRLTGNTIYF.

This sequence joins TRBV28 and TRBJ2-7; D might be TRBD1 or TRBD2, each matching 5 bases. From germline, CDR1 is MDHEN and CDR2 SYDVKM. Trimming took 5 bases from V and 4 from J, leaving 12 bases between them. The CDR3 contains 13 residues. The CDR3 reads CASSMIGGYEQYF. As DNA, the CDR3 is TGTGCCAGCAGTATGATTGGGGGATACGAGCAGTACTTC. The full variable domain, completed using reference TRBV28 and TRBJ2-7, is DVKVTQSSRYLVKRTGEKVFLECVQDMDHENMFWYRQDPGLGLRLIYFSYDVKMKEKGDIPEGYSVSREKKERFSLILESASTNQTSMYLCASSMIGGYEQYFGPGTRLTVT.